This is a list of T cell receptor beta chains from one sample in a study of regulatory T cells in long-lasting Graves disease. TCRdb redid the calling of the multiplex PCR reads with MiXCR, one entry per CDR3 protein. The sample gives about 530,000 distinct CDR3 sequences, 15% to 20% of which show up once; roughly 25% is in the top ten. The same sample was also studied in work on T cells in Graves' hyperthyroidism and ophthalmopathy.

Sequenced material: peripheral blood mononuclear cells (PBMCs), taken at new diagnosis, from a patient treated with antithyroid drugs. Receptors were obtained from a woman aged 35-65 years with Graves disease. The CDR3 runs from the conserved cysteine through the conserved F or W. The D gene is left open where the match is weak. Rows give clone size only sometimes, using once, few, many, or a class for an expanded clone.

V	D	size	J	DNA	CDR3
TRBV6-2/TRBV6-3	TRBD2	few	TRBJ2-7	TGTGCCAGCAGTTACTTCCCCTCCGCGGGGGACCTCTACGAGCAGTACTTC	CASSYFPSAGDLYEQYF
TRBV2	NA	few	TRBJ1-1	TGTGCCAGCAGTGCGAGGTTTGAAGCTTTCTTT	CASSARFEAFF
TRBV6-2/TRBV6-3	NA	many	TRBJ2-1	TGTGCCAGCAGTTCTCCCGCAGTCTCCTACAATGAGCAGTTCTTC	CASSSPAVSYNEQFF
TRBV29-1	TRBD1	NA	TRBJ2-3	TGCAGCGTAGGACAGGGTGGAACAGATACGCAGTATTTT	CSVGQGGTDTQYF
TRBV5-6	TRBD1	NA	TRBJ1-4	TGTGCCAGCAGCTCGATGACAGGGGGTGTATCGGCAACTAATGAAAAACTGTTTTTT	CASSSMTGGVSATNEKLFF
TRBV18	NA	many	TRBJ2-5	TGTGCCAGCTCAGACCGTAGCCAGACCCAGTACTTC	CASSDRSQTQYF
TRBV9	TRBD1	NA	TRBJ1-2	TGTGCCAGCAGCGTAGGGGACAGAGAGAACTATGGCTACACCTTC	CASSVGDRENYGYTF
TRBV19	NA	few	TRBJ1-2	TGTGCCAGTAGTATGGAAGCCGGGCAGAACTATGGCTACACCTTC	CASSMEAGQNYGYTF
TRBV28	NA	many	TRBJ1-2	TGTGCCAGCAGTTTATTAGAGGGGTATAAGTATGGCTACACCTTC	CASSLLEGYKYGYTF
TRBV24-1	TRBD2	NA	TRBJ2-1	TGTGCCACCAGTCCCTCTAGCGGGGTCAATGAGCAGTTCTTC	CATSPSSGVNEQFF
TRBV7-9	NA	few	TRBJ1-5	TGTGCCAGCAGCGGGCAGGGTGTTTACAATCAGCCCCAGCATTTT	CASSGQGVYNQPQHF
TRBV7-6	NA	few	TRBJ2-3	TGTGCCAGCAGCTTACCTGGACAGGGAGGGAGAAGTGATACGCAGTATTTT	CASSLPGQGGRSDTQYF
TRBV7-9	NA	few	TRBJ1-3	TGTGCCAGCAGCGGGGGGACCCCTCTTCTTGCTGGAAACACCATATATTTT	CASSGGTPLLAGNTIYF
TRBV5-1	NA	few	TRBJ2-2	TGCGCCAGCAGCCCGGACATCCCGAACACCGGGGAGCTGTTTTTT	CASSPDIPNTGELFF
TRBV7-9	TRBD1	many	TRBJ2-7	TGTGCCAGCAGCCCCGGGGGGGACAGGGGCTACGAGCAGTACTTC	CASSPGGDRGYEQYF
TRBV7-7	NA	NA	TRBJ2-3	TGTGCTAGCAGCTTATATGAAAAGGATACGCAGTATTTT	CASSLYEKDTQYF
TRBV24-1	NA	NA	TRBJ1-5	TGTGCCACCAGTGACAATAGCAATCAGCCCCAGCATTTT	CATSDNSNQPQHF
TRBV12-3/TRBV12-4	TRBD1	few	TRBJ1-2	TGTGCCAGCAGTCCGGGGACAGGGAGAGATTGGGGCTACACCTTC	CASSPGTGRDWGYTF
TRBV5-1	NA	NA	TRBJ2-5	TGCGCCAGCAGCCCCGGGACACTAGCTCGCGGTCAAGAGACCCAGTACTTC	CASSPGTLARGQETQYF
TRBV20-1	NA	many	TRBJ1-2	TGCAGTGCCACGCCTAATTCAGGGGCCTTCTATGGCTACACCTTC	CSATPNSGAFYGYTF
TRBV29-1	NA	NA	TRBJ2-1	TGCAGCGTGCCCCGCAGGGGAAATGAGCAGTTCTTC	CSVPRRGNEQFF
TRBV12-3/TRBV12-4	NA	many	TRBJ2-1	TGTGCCAGCAGTTTTGGAGGGAATGAGCAGTTCTTC	CASSFGGNEQFF
TRBV20-1	NA	few	TRBJ2-7	TGCAGTGCTAAAGGCCCAACCTACGAGCAGTACTTC	CSAKGPTYEQYF
TRBV7-9	TRBD2	few	TRBJ2-1	TGTGCCAGCCATGGGGCTAGCGGCCTAAATGAGCAGTTCTTC	CASHGASGLNEQFF
TRBV28	TRBD1	many	TRBJ2-2	TGTGCCAGCAGTACTAAACAGGGGGTCGCCGGGGAGCTGTTTTTT	CASSTKQGVAGELFF
TRBV6-1	NA	many	TRBJ2-7	TGTGCCAGCAGTACCTGGACGGGCCAGAGCTCCTACGAGCAGTACTTC	CASSTWTGQSSYEQYF
TRBV11-3	NA	NA	TRBJ1-3	TGTGCCAGCAGCTTAATCGGGGTTGGAAACACCATATATTTT	CASSLIGVGNTIYF
TRBV28	NA	many	TRBJ1-4	TGTGCCAGCAGCCTGGGTAATCGAGGGGAAAAACTGTTTTTT	CASSLGNRGEKLFF
TRBV2	NA	many	TRBJ2-3	TGTGCCAGCAGTGCGGGGGGCTTTAGCACAGATACGCAGTATTTT	CASSAGGFSTDTQYF
TRBV5-5	TRBD1	many	TRBJ1-1	TGTGCCAGCAGCGCCCAGACAGGGTTGGCCACTGAAGCTTTCTTT	CASSAQTGLATEAFF
TRBV20-1	NA	NA	TRBJ2-2	TGCAGTGCTAGAGGCGTCTTCACCGGGGAGCTGTTTTTT	CSARGVFTGELFF
TRBV20-1	NA	NA	TRBJ2-5	TGCAGTGCTAGAGGGTATAGTGAGGAGACCCAGTACTTC	CSARGYSEETQYF
TRBV12-3/TRBV12-4	NA	NA	TRBJ2-1	TGTGCCAGCAGTCGAAATCGGTGGAATGAGCAGTTCTTC	CASSRNRWNEQFF
TRBV11-2	NA	many	TRBJ2-5	TGTGCCAGCAGCTTATCGCAGGGACCCCAGTACTTC	CASSLSQGPQYF
TRBV30	TRBD2	NA	TRBJ2-3	TGTGCCTCCTCCCGGGGAGCGGGGGTAGATACGCAGTATTTT	CASSRGAGVDTQYF
TRBV9	NA	NA	TRBJ2-1	TGTGCCAGCAGCGTATCGGAGGGGCCGTACAATGAGCAGTTCTTC	CASSVSEGPYNEQFF
TRBV19	NA	NA	TRBJ1-1	TGTGCCAGTAGGAATGGTCCCGCGGCTGAAGCTTTCTTT	CASRNGPAAEAFF
TRBV29-1	NA	NA	TRBJ2-4	TGCAGCGTAAGGATTGGGGACATTCAGTACTTC	CSVRIGDIQYF
TRBV3-1	NA	few	TRBJ2-7	TGTGCCAGCAGCCATGGGGTTTCCTACGAGCAGTACTTC	CASSHGVSYEQYF
TRBV5-5	TRBD1	many	TRBJ1-2	TGTGCCAGCAGCGGGGGTAGACAGGGACGAACTGACGGCTACACCTTC	CASSGGRQGRTDGYTF
TRBV30	TRBD1	NA	TRBJ2-7	TGTGCCTGGGGACAGGGACGGAACTACGAGCAGTACTTC	CAWGQGRNYEQYF
TRBV20-1	TRBD2	few	TRBJ2-1	TGCAGTGCTAGAGAGGGGCTAGCGGGGGGGCTGAATGAGCAGTTCTTC	CSAREGLAGGLNEQFF
TRBV7-9	TRBD1	many	TRBJ2-5	TGTGCCAGCAGCTTAGGGACAGGACTTCAAGAGACCCAGTACTTC	CASSLGTGLQETQYF
TRBV11-2	NA	NA	TRBJ1-4	TGTGCCAGCAGTTGGGGAGGGCGAGATGGAAAACTGTTTTTT	CASSWGGRDGKLFF
TRBV7-9	NA	NA	TRBJ2-1	TGTGCCAGCAGCTCCTATCCCAATGGGCAGTTCTTC	CASSSYPNGQFF
TRBV19	NA	NA	TRBJ1-5	TGTGCCAGTAGTATGGGTCGGGCCCAGCATTTT	CASSMGRAQHF